A single TCR beta chain is shown here with its context. One entry per CDR3 protein results from TCRdb running MiXCR on the RACE reads. The sample records some 180,000 distinct CDR3 sequences, around a quarter being singletons. Stated time point: patch test 3, about 24 weeks after DPC sensitization. This sample's treatment: therapeutic diphenylcyclopropenone sensitization with weekly scalp DPC. The data were obtained in a study of human T cells and chemical hapten exposure. The J segment lost 6 bases and the V segment lost 5 bases, leaving 4 bases of the junction unmatched. The germline gives CDR1 SEHNR, CDR2 FQNEAQ (reference sequence). The CDR3 consists of 13 residues.

The chain recombines TRBV7-9 with TRBJ1-2; TRBD1 agrees at 9 bases. The origin of this receptor is a woman aged 40-49 years with alopecia areata. Some clones in this sample may be carry-over from other donors' samples. Sequenced material: whole blood, taken in connection with sensitization to the hapten diphenylcyclopropenone (DPC). This CDR3 reads CASSQDRGNGYTF. The CDR3 DNA follows: TGTGCCAGCAGCCAGGACAGGGGTAATGGCTACACCTTC.